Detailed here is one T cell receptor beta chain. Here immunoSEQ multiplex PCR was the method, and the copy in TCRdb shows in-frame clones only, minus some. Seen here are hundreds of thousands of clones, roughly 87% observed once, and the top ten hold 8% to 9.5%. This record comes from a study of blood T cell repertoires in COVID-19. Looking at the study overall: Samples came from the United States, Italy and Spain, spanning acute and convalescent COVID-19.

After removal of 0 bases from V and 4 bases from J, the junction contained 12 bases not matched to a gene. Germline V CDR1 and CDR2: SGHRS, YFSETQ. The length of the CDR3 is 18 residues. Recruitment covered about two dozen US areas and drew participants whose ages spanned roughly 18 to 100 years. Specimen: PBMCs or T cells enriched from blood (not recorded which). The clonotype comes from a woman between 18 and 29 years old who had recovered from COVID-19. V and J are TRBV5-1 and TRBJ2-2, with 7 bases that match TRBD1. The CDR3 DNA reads TGCGCCAGCAGCTTGGGTTGGTCTAGGGGGCCTGGCACCGGGGAGCTGTTTTTT. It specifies CASSLGWSRGPGTGELFF.